This T cell receptor (beta chain) was sequenced during a study of T cell responses to AZD1222 COVID-19 vaccine. Repertoires were generated with immunoSEQ multiplex PCR, while TCRdb's copy carries only in-frame clones and drops some. The sample yields 120,000 or so clones, approximately 90% seen once. Findings of the study overall: Of spike-specific TCRs, nearly half reportedly target regions left unmutated in variants. CD4 TCRs associated with vaccination spanned spike, dominating at 160-218 and 743-854. Repertoire sampling happened only post peak T cell response.

In the case of this clone: Its antigen is not identified.

The starting material was peripheral blood, obtained on day 0 of AZD1222 vaccination. The origin of this receptor is an adult in good health.

For the CDR3, the DNA is TGTGCCACCATGGACAGGGGGCGCCGCGAGCAGTACTTC. Residues: CATMDRGRREQYF. The chain employs TRBV24-1 and TRBJ2-7, with 11 bases aligning to TRBD1. CDR1 KGHDR and CDR2 SFDVKD come from the germline V gene. Trimming took 8 bases from V and 6 from J; bases not matched to a gene: 5. This CDR3 spans 13 amino acids.